The next 23 T cell receptor beta chains were all read from a single sample in a study of PD-1 blockade in classical Hodgkin lymphoma (TCRdb year 2020). The library came from the immunoSEQ multiplex PCR assay. Here the immuneACCESS table is served through TCRdb, limited to in-frame sequences with V and J called. Missing clones are a known gap in these copies; in checked studies unresolved V genes cover under half, and the rest lacks a known reason. The sample table shows roughly 150,000 clones, and about 81% are seen once. The top ten hold roughly 9.8% of the sample. According to the study, the label for this sample's time point signals: cycle 2 day 1 (C2D1) of nivolumab. All trial patients had relapsed after autologous stem cell transplantation, with cohorts A, B and C differing in prior brentuximab vedotin exposure. The sample in question was peripheral blood mononuclear cells (PBMCs), obtained before the second cycle of nivolumab. The receptor source for this set is a human donor with classical Hodgkin lymphoma.

The chain has TRBV9 and TRBJ2-3; D not certain. V lost 0 bases to trimming and J lost 2 bases, with 7 bases between them. Germline lookup yields CDR1 SGDLS and CDR2 YYNGEE. CDR3 length: 14 amino acids. CDR3 amino acids: CASSVAQFTDTQYF. As DNA, the CDR3 is TGTGCCAGCAGCGTAGCTCAGTTCACAGATACGCAGTATTTT. Complete variable domain (other parts from reference TRBV9 and TRBJ2-3): DSGVTQTPKHLITATGQRVTLRCSPRSGDLSVYWYQQSLDQGLQFLIQYYNGEERAKGNILERFSAQQFPDLHSELNLSSLELGDSALYFCASSVAQFTDTQYFGPGTRLTVL.

About this clone: Relative to the germline gene, one junction end is altered; a read error may explain this. V usage is TRBV5-6 and J usage is TRBJ2-1; D perhaps matches TRBD1 (5 bases). CDR1 is SGHDT and CDR2 is YYEEEE in the germline V gene. CDR3 length: 14 amino acids. The CDR3 DNA sequence: TGCGCCAGCAGCCAAGAAGGCAGGGACAATGAGCAGTTCTTC. It specifies CASSQEGRDNEQFF.

The genes are TRBV5-6 and TRBJ1-6, with TRBD1 identical over 8 bases. After removal of 0 bases from V and 3 bases from J, the junction contained 8 bases not matched to a gene. The CDR3 has 18 amino acids. Looked up from germline, CDR1 is SGHDT and CDR2 is YYEEEE. For the CDR3, the DNA is TGTGCCAGCAGCTTGGCCGGGTCAGGGGGCCTCTATAATTCACCCCTCCACTTT. It encodes CASSLAGSGGLYNSPLHF.

The gene calls are TRBV6-6 and TRBJ1-5; no firm D call. Trimming removed 5 bases at V and 6 bases at J, with 17 bases between. The V gene's germline CDR1 is MNHNY and CDR2 SVGAGI (reference sequence). The CDR3 loop spans 15 amino acids. CDR3: CASSLDRARSQPQHF. In DNA form, the CDR3 reads TGTGCCAGCAGTCTGGACCGGGCCCGGAGTCAGCCCCAGCATTTT.

Points on this clone: The same CDR3 can be traced to other DNA sequences in this sample. The J gene is TRBJ2-7, the V gene TRBV20-1; no clear D. The CDR3 contains 11 residues. Germline V lookup: CDR1 DFQATT, CDR2 SNEGSKA (reference sequence). With 6 bases removed from V and 2 bases from J, the gap between germline ends came to 8 bases. In nucleotides, the CDR3 is TGCAGTGCCCGACCAACCTACGAGCAGTACTTC. It codes for CSARPTYEQYF.

The chain joins TRBV19 to TRBJ2-1; D gene ambiguous. The CDR3 sequence is 11 residues long. CDR1 LNHDA and CDR2 SQIVND come from the germline V gene (reference sequence). Trimming left V 4 bases short and J 10 bases short, with 8 bases between. The CDR3 DNA is TGTGCCAGTAGTACCTACTCCGAGCAGTTCTTC. Protein sequence: CASSTYSEQFF.

In this sample, this clone turned up once. This chain uses TRBV28 with TRBJ2-1; possible D gene TRBD1, 6 bases. The CDR3 runs to 15 residues. Germline V gene sequence: CDR1 MDHEN, CDR2 SYDVKM. Trimming took 4 bases from V and 8 from J, leaving 18 bases between them. The CDR3 protein is CASSSWTVKHDEQFF. CDR3 DNA: TGTGCCAGCAGTTCGTGGACAGTTAAACACGATGAGCAGTTCTTC. Using reference TRBV28 and TRBJ2-1 for the parts outside the CDR3, the full variable domain is DVKVTQSSRYLVKRTGEKVFLECVQDMDHENMFWYRQDPGLGLRLIYFSYDVKMKEKGDIPEGYSVSREKKERFSLILESASTNQTSMYLCASSSWTVKHDEQFFGPGTRLTVL.

CDR3 sequence reads: CASSHGTGAGANVLTF. The DNA for the CDR3 is TGTGCCAGCAGTCACGGGACAGGGGCTGGGGCCAACGTCCTGACTTTC. This chain connects TRBV27 to TRBJ2-6, with 10 bases fitting TRBD1. V gave up 5 bases and J gave up 2 bases; unmatched junction bases: 3. Germline V gives CDR1 MNHEY, CDR2 SMNVEV (reference sequence). This CDR3 spans 16 amino acids.

This rearrangement joins TRBV5-1 to TRBJ2-7, with 8 bases identical to TRBD1. The CDR3 contains 13 residues. With 10 bases clipped from V and 3 bases from J, the junction kept 9 bases outside the gene matches. Germline-derived CDR1 and CDR2 are SGHRS and YFSETQ. CDR3 DNA sequence: TGCGCCGGACAGGGCCTACCGCTCTACGAGCAGTACTTC. Protein sequence: CAGQGLPLYEQYF.

The chain couples TRBV29-1 to TRBJ1-2, with 8 positions matching TRBD1. CDR1 and CDR2 from the germline V gene are SQVTM and ANQGSEA. Germline trimming cut 4 bases from V and 0 bases from J; bases unmatched to any gene: 4. The CDR3 extends over 14 amino acids. The CDR3 is CSVGGQEANYGYTF. CDR3 DNA: TGCAGCGTTGGGGGACAGGAAGCTAACTATGGCTACACCTTC.

This clone has just one count. The chain uses TRBV27 and TRBJ2-6, with 9 bases aligning to TRBD1. J lost 0 bases, V lost 4 bases, and 7 bases had no gene match. In germline, CDR1 is MNHEY, CDR2 SMNVEV (reference sequence). The length of the CDR3 is 18 residues. The CDR3 reads CASSSPDRGYSGANVLTF. The CDR3 bases are TGTGCCAGCAGTTCCCCCGACAGGGGGTACTCTGGGGCCAACGTCCTGACTTTC.

The chain couples TRBV11-3 to TRBJ2-1, with D possibly TRBD2 on 5 matching bases. The CDR3 runs 12 residues. Per the germline V gene, CDR1 is SGHNT and CDR2 is YENEEA. The germline V and J ends were trimmed by 1 base and 10 bases, with 8 bases remaining between them. The CDR3, as DNA: TGTGCCAGCAGCTTAGTTGGGGAGGAGCAGTTCTTC. It yields the protein CASSLVGEEQFF.

The V and J genes are TRBV6-5 and TRBJ2-5; D is possibly TRBD1 or TRBD2 (5 bases each). The germline gives CDR1 MNHEY, CDR2 SVGAGI. The CDR3 extends over 15 amino acids. Trimming took 7 bases from V and 3 from J, leaving 18 bases between them. The CDR3 reads CASNEGEGRKETQYF. CDR3 DNA: TGTGCCAGCAATGAGGGAGAGGGGAGAAAAGAGACCCAGTACTTC.

This clone ranks as medium-sized. The chain uses TRBV5-6 and TRBJ2-4; D call uncertain. The CDR3 consists of 16 residues. The V and J ends lost 6 bases and 0 bases respectively, with 16 bases between them. The germline V gene has CDR1 SGHDT and CDR2 YYEEEE. The CDR3, as DNA: TGTGCCAGCACCCTCCGGGCAGCTTTAGCCAAAAACATTCAGTACTTC. Protein product: CASTLRAALAKNIQYF.

In this sample, this clone turned up once. This rearrangement joins TRBV18 to TRBJ1-2; unclear D gene. Trimming cost V 0 bases and J 4 bases, with 15 bases left between them. The germline V gene encodes CDR1 KGHSH and CDR2 LQKENI. The CDR3 is 16 amino acids. CDR3 loop: CASSPPAGQMVYGYTF. DNA of the CDR3: TGTGCCAGCTCACCACCCGCCGGCCAGATGGTCTATGGCTACACCTTC.

CDR3 coding DNA: TGTGCCAGCAGTTTACTGGGAGGGCGTCTGAACACTGAAGCTTTCTTT. Amino acids: CASSLLGGRLNTEAFF. The chain has TRBV27 and TRBJ1-1; the D is unclear. Germline CDR1 is MNHEY and CDR2 is SMNVEV (reference sequence). V lost 2 bases and J 0 bases, leaving 13 bases between the germline ends. The CDR3 contains 16 residues.

J is TRBJ1-2 and V is TRBV29-1; TRBD1 aligns across 8 bases. There are 11 residues in the CDR3. Germline V gene lookup returns CDR1 SQVTM and CDR2 ANQGSEA. V trimming: 7 bases; J trimming: 4 bases; junction bases outside the gene matches: 2. CDR3 protein: CSAQGAYGYTF. CDR3 coding DNA: TGCAGCGCCCAGGGGGCCTATGGCTACACCTTC.

The chain has TRBV19 and TRBJ2-3; possibly TRBD1 for D (6 bases). Germline CDR1 is LNHDA and CDR2 is SQIVND (reference sequence). Trimming shortened V by 1 base and J by 3 bases, and 14 bases separated the two germline ends. This CDR3 region has 16 residues. This CDR3 is CASSIVTGTPTDTQYF. In nucleotides, the CDR3 is TGTGCCAGTAGTATAGTAACCGGGACACCTACAGATACGCAGTATTTT.

A note on this clone: A junction end diverges from the germline sequence, so it may reflect a read error. The genes are TRBV10-3 and TRBJ2-1, with 7 bases aligning to TRBD2. The CDR3 is made up of 16 amino acids. Looked up from germline, CDR1 is ENHRY and CDR2 is SYGVKD. DNA of the CDR3: TGTGCCATCAGAGTGATGGGGCGACTAGCCGAACGAAGCACGGTCTTC. Translating it yields CAIRVMGRLAERSTVF.

This clone was counted once. The CDR3 DNA reads as TGTGCCAGCAGCTTACTTGTGGACACTGAAGCTTTCTTT. Protein sequence: CASSLLVDTEAFF. V is TRBV7-2 and J is TRBJ1-1, with D unclear. Trimming shortened V by 2 bases and J by 3 bases, and 7 bases separated the two germline ends. CDR1 SGHTA and CDR2 FQGNSA come from the germline V gene. There are 13 residues in the CDR3.

The chain couples TRBV6-5 to TRBJ1-1; TRBD1 matches at 7 bases. Germline V gene data show CDR1 as MNHEY and CDR2 as SVGAGI. This CDR3 spans 14 amino acids. Trimming cost V 6 bases and J 1 base; bases outside gene matches: 5. DNA for the CDR3: TGTGCCAGCAGCAGACAGGGAAGGAACACTGAAGCTTTCTTT. Translation gives CASSRQGRNTEAFF.

The CDR3 coding sequence is TGTGCCAGCAGAGCCGGGACTAGCGGGAGAAAAGGGTTAGCCTACGAGCAGTACTTC. Translated: CASRAGTSGRKGLAYEQYF. This sequence joins TRBV2 and TRBJ2-7; 14 bases line up with TRBD2. The trim removed 6 bases at V and 2 bases at J, leaving 15 bases unmatched. Looked up from germline, CDR1 is SNHLY and CDR2 is FYNNEI. CDR3 length equals 19 residues.

The V gene is TRBV28, the J gene TRBJ1-4, with 10 bases identical to TRBD1. The V gene end was trimmed by 3 bases and the J gene end by 7 bases; junction bases not matched to a gene: 5. Germline V gene sequence: CDR1 MDHEN, CDR2 SYDVKM. The CDR3 runs to 15 residues. Written as DNA, the CDR3 is TGTGCCAGCAGTTTTAGGGGGGACAGGGGTGAAAAACTGTTTTTT. As protein: CASSFRGDRGEKLFF.